This passage covers 14 T cell receptor beta chains from one sample sequenced in a study of tumor-infiltrating lymphocytes in primary liver carcinoma. The source of the blood RNA was unsorted whole blood, and germline DNA was extracted as well. The authors made TCR beta cDNA from around 500 ng total RNA with a constant-region primer. It was through three nested multiplex PCR rounds of slightly modified ARM-PCR that TCR beta libraries arose. Primers for the first two PCR rounds were TRBV1-TRBV30 forward primers and a C-beta reverse primer (about 9 cycles per round). TCRdb fed the multiplex PCR reads into MiXCR, producing one record per CDR3 protein. The table includes a few hundred thousand distinct CDR3 sequences, nearly 60% detected once. Input material: peripheral blood. These receptors were collected from a woman in her twenties or thirties with primary liver carcinoma and hepatitis B virus infection.

Regarding this clonotype: It may be a read error: a sequence one base away is much more abundant. The chain joins TRBV6-1 to TRBJ2-4, with D tentatively TRBD2 (5 bases). The V and J ends lost 5 bases and 0 bases respectively, with 20 bases between them. This CDR3 has 18 amino acids. In germline, CDR1 is MNHNS, CDR2 SASEGT. CDR3 nucleotides: TGTGCCAGCAGTCCCGAGACTACCCGGGCCCCAGCCAAAAACATTCAGTACTTC. Amino acid sequence: CASSPETTRAPAKNIQYF.

This clonotype turned up a few times. The chain is built from TRBV7-8 and TRBJ2-5; D is ambiguous. Germline V gene sequence: CDR1 SGHVS, CDR2 FQNEAQ. Deletions cut 5 bases from V and 2 bases from J, with 9 bases between. The CDR3 is 13 amino acids. Written as DNA, the CDR3 is TGTGCCAGCAGCCGGAGATTACAAGAGACCCAGTACTTC. Translation gives CASSRRLQETQYF.

The chain links TRBV12-5 to TRBJ2-7, with D unclear. The CDR3 is 12 amino acids. Trimming pared 8 bases from V and 2 bases from J, leaving 10 bases between. CDR1 is LGHNT and CDR2 is FRNRAP in the germline V gene. The CDR3 sequence: CASIGLAYEQYF. DNA of the CDR3: TGTGCTAGTATAGGATTAGCCTACGAGCAGTACTTC.

This clonotype was counted between two and nine times. This chain links TRBV6-8 with TRBJ2-1, with 9 bases aligning to TRBD1. With 6 bases clipped from V and 4 bases from J, the junction kept 4 bases outside the gene matches. The CDR3 consists of 14 residues. Per germline, CDR1 MNHGY and CDR2 SAAAGT. For the CDR3, the DNA is TGTGCCAGCAGGACAGGGGGAAGGTACAATGAGCAGTTCTTC. Its translation is CASRTGGRYNEQFF.

The chain employs TRBV24-1 and TRBJ2-3, with 8 bases identical to TRBD2. The J segment lost 4 bases and the V segment lost 9 bases, leaving 5 bases of the junction unmatched. The CDR3 totals 13 residues. Germline V gene sequence: CDR1 KGHDR, CDR2 SFDVKD. The CDR3 DNA follows: TGTGCCACCGGGACTAGGAAAGCAGATACGCAGTATTTT. This translates into CATGTRKADTQYF.

The chain combines TRBV4-1 with TRBJ2-1; 9 bases match TRBD2. Germline lookup yields CDR1 MGHRA and CDR2 YSYEKL. V dropped 0 bases and J dropped 6; count of bases not matched to a gene: 9. The CDR3 length is 17 residues. The CDR3, as DNA: TGCGCCAGCAGCCAAGATGACACGGCGGGAGGGGCCAATGAGCAGTTCTTC. Translating it yields CASSQDDTAGGANEQFF.

The gene calls are TRBV19 and TRBJ2-2, with D perhaps TRBD2 (5 bases). Germline V gene data show CDR1 as LNHDA and CDR2 as SQIVND (reference sequence). The CDR3 sequence is 15 residues long. Trimming left V 5 bases short and J 0 bases short, with 10 bases between. The CDR3 spells CASSERYSNTGELFF. The CDR3 DNA follows: TGTGCCAGTAGTGAGCGGTACTCGAACACCGGGGAGCTGTTTTTT.

This clonotype was observed many times. The rearrangement links TRBV29-1 to TRBJ2-7; D is ambiguous. Deletions cut 6 bases from V and 7 bases from J, with 13 bases between. CDR1 SQVTM and CDR2 ANQGSEA come from the germline V gene. The CDR3 covers 11 residues. For the CDR3, the DNA is TGCAGCGTCGCCTTTATCGGGGAGCAGTACTTC. Amino acid sequence: CSVAFIGEQYF.

This clonotype was observed a few times. This may be a read error: a much more frequent sequence differs by one nucleotide. This chain connects TRBV29-1 to TRBJ1-5, with D uncertain. The CDR3 loop spans 17 amino acids. Germline values: CDR1 SQVTM, CDR2 ANQGSEA. This CDR3 is CSVDKRLNPPHDQPQQF. The CDR3 DNA follows: TGCAGCGTTGATAAGCGGCTAAACCCCCCCCACGATCAGCCCCAGCAATTT.

Of note for this clonotype: This sequence may be a read error, since a much larger clone differs from it by one base. The V gene is TRBV13, the J gene TRBJ1-2; D is uncertain. CDR1 is PRHDT and CDR2 is FYEKMQ in the germline V gene (reference sequence). The CDR3 totals 14 residues. Deletions cut 6 bases from V and 0 bases from J, with 11 bases between. The CDR3 protein is CASRRTVTNYGYTF. CDR3 bases: TGTGCCAGCAGAAGAACCGTAACTAACTATGGCTACACCTTC.

This clonotype was seen a few times. The chain recombines TRBV6-6 with TRBJ1-1; maybe TRBD1 (6 bases). The CDR3 length is 14 residues. The V end lost 7 bases, the J end lost 0 bases, and 12 bases lay between the germline ends. The germline V gene has CDR1 MNHNY and CDR2 SVGAGI (reference sequence). CDR3 bases: TGTGCCAGCAACCTCGGACAGTTGAACACTGAAGCTTTCTTT. This codes for CASNLGQLNTEAFF.

The count of this clonotype is one. The gene calls are TRBV12-3 or TRBV12-4 and TRBJ2-7; TRBD1 is a possible D gene (5 bases). V was cut by 3 bases and J by 7 bases, with 16 bases left in between. The CDR3 spans 14 residues. The CDR3 spells CASSFGQGVGEQYF. CDR3 coding DNA: TGTGCCAGCAGTTTCGGACAAGGGGTCGGAGAGCAGTACTTC.

The V and J genes are TRBV7-9 and TRBJ2-5; TRBD2 matches at 10 bases. Germline CDR1 reads SEHNR; CDR2 reads FQNEAQ (reference sequence). This CDR3 comprises 15 residues. The V and J ends lost 1 base and 5 bases, in that order; junction bases with no gene match: 4. The CDR3 spells CASSLDLAGVETQYF. DNA for the CDR3: TGTGCCAGCAGCTTAGACCTAGCGGGAGTTGAGACCCAGTACTTC. Variable domain in full (rest from reference TRBV7-9 and TRBJ2-5): DTGVSQNPRHKITKRGQNVTFRCDPISEHNRLYWYRQTLGQGPEFLTYFQNEAQLEKSRLLSDRFSAERPKGSFSTLEIQRTEQGDSAMYLCASSLDLAGVETQYFGPGTRLLVL.

The chain joins TRBV10-3 to TRBJ2-7, with D tentatively TRBD1 or TRBD2 (6 bases each). This CDR3 spans 16 amino acids. Germline V gives CDR1 ENHRY, CDR2 SYGVKD. Trimming took off 5 bases at V and 5 bases at J, with 22 bases between the two ends. The CDR3 bases are TGTGCCATCAGTCCCCGGGGGCAGGGAGCGTCCGACGAGCAGTACTTC. This sequence encodes CAISPRGQGASDEQYF.